Listed below are T cell receptor beta chains from one sample, sequenced in a study of beta chain features in type 1 diabetes. Clones were read by immunoSEQ multiplex PCR, and TCRdb kept only the in-frame ones, dropping some. This table holds roughly 250,000 clones, 68% found once. The specimen was naive CD4+ T cells from blood. These receptors originate from a man aged 25 to 40 in good health. Each CDR3 is given with its conserved first and last residue. The D gene is left open where the match is weak. A clone size is listed for some rows: how often the clone was seen (once, few, many), or a class if it is expanded.

d_call clone_size j_call v_call cdr3_aa cdr3_nt
- - TRBJ2-1 TRBV5-1 CASSLTGISYNEQFF TGCGCCAGCAGCTTGACAGGGATATCCTACAATGAGCAGTTCTTC
- few TRBJ2-1 TRBV29-1 CSVDGRISYNEQFF TGCAGCGTTGATGGGAGAATTTCCTACAATGAGCAGTTCTTC
- once TRBJ2-3 TRBV7-2 CASSLARGADTQYF TGTGCCAGCAGCTTAGCGAGGGGGGCAGATACGCAGTATTTT
- - TRBJ2-3 TRBV6-5 CASSYSWGSTDTQYF TGTGCCAGCAGTTACTCATGGGGGAGCACAGATACGCAGTATTTT
- - TRBJ2-2 TRBV5-1 CASSLAGNTGELFF TGCGCCAGCAGCTTGGCGGGGAACACCGGGGAGCTGTTTTTT
- once TRBJ2-1 TRBV9 CASSVQAGLYNEQFF TGTGCCAGCAGCGTTCAGGCGGGATTATACAATGAGCAGTTCTTC
TRBD2 - TRBJ2-3 TRBV7-9 CASSYLSPGGVTDTQYF TGTGCCAGCAGCTACCTCTCCCCGGGGGGTGTGACAGATACGCAGTATTTT
TRBD2 - TRBJ2-3 TRBV2 CASSSGGGPQYF TGTGCCAGCAGCTCGGGCGGGGGGCCGCAGTATTTT
- - TRBJ1-2 TRBV2 CASSEAGRDF TGTGCCAGCAGTGAAGCGGGCAGGGACTTC
- - TRBJ2-5 TRBV14 CASSQGVAGRETQYF TGTGCCAGCAGCCAAGGCGTTGCAGGGCGAGAGACCCAGTACTTC
- - TRBJ2-1 TRBV30 CAWSGPRGNEQFF TGTGCCTGGAGTGGTCCCAGGGGAAATGAGCAGTTCTTC
- few TRBJ2-1 TRBV2 CASSVGRQYNEQFF TGTGCCAGCAGTGTTGGGAGGCAGTACAATGAGCAGTTCTTC
- - TRBJ2-1 TRBV30 CAWNLRGRGVNEQFF TGTGCCTGGAACCTAAGGGGAAGAGGGGTCAATGAGCAGTTCTTC
- - TRBJ2-6 TRBV11-2 CASSLTGSGANVLTF TGTGCCAGCAGCTTAACTGGCTCTGGGGCCAACGTCCTGACTTTC
- few TRBJ1-1 TRBV7-2 CASSLQTEAFF TGTGCCAGCAGCTTACAGACTGAAGCTTTCTTT
TRBD2 - TRBJ2-7 TRBV7-9 CASSLAGTNYEQYF TGTGCCAGCAGCTTAGCCGGGACTAACTACGAGCAGTACTTC
- - TRBJ2-3 TRBV18 CASSPPRQDTQYF TGTGCCAGCTCACCACCGAGACAAGATACGCAGTATTTT
TRBD2 - TRBJ2-1 TRBV7-9 CASSLGTSSYNEQFF TGTGCCAGCAGCTTAGGGACTAGCTCCTACAATGAGCAGTTCTTC
TRBD1 - TRBJ2-5 TRBV30 CASGQGAQETQYF TGTGCCTCCGGACAGGGGGCGCAGGAGACCCAGTACTTC
- - TRBJ2-7 TRBV25-1 CASSESGQPLHF TGTGCCAGCAGTGAAAGCGGACAACCGCTACACTTC
TRBD2 - TRBJ2-5 TRBV18 CASSPGLAGKETQYF TGTGCCAGCTCTCCGGGACTAGCGGGGAAAGAGACCCAGTACTTC
- - TRBJ2-5 TRBV7-2 CASSSRPPETQYF TGTGCCAGCAGCTCTCGCCCGCCAGAGACCCAGTACTTC
- - TRBJ2-3 TRBV10-3 CATRQISTDTQYF TGTGCCACTCGACAGATTAGCACAGATACGCAGTATTTT
- - TRBJ1-2 TRBV6-5 CASSYSANRGYTF TGTGCCAGCAGTTACTCAGCAAACCGTGGCTACACCTTC
- - TRBJ2-7 TRBV2 CASTLTPFYEQYF TGTGCCAGCACCTTAACCCCCTTCTACGAGCAGTACTTC
- - TRBJ2-5 TRBV25-1 CASSEWSGRETQYF TGTGCCAGCAGTGAATGGTCGGGAAGGGAGACCCAGTACTTC
- - TRBJ2-2 TRBV7-9 CASSLFEGTGELFF TGTGCCAGCAGCTTATTCGAGGGAACCGGGGAGCTGTTTTTT
- - TRBJ2-3 TRBV9 CASGMAELTDTQYF TGTGCCAGCGGGATGGCGGAGCTCACAGATACGCAGTATTTT
- - TRBJ2-5 TRBV29-1 CSVEKVAETQYF TGCAGCGTTGAAAAAGTTGCGGAGACCCAGTACTTC
- - TRBJ1-4 TRBV30 CAWRIAGTNEKLFF TGTGCCTGGAGAATAGCGGGAACTAATGAAAAACTGTTTTTT
- - TRBJ1-6 TRBV30 CAWSVSSPLHF TGTGCCTGGAGTGTATCTTCACCCCTCCACTTT
TRBD2 few TRBJ2-1 TRBV30 CAWTPGLGGSRQFF TGTGCCTGGACTCCGGGACTAGGAGGTTCCAGGCAGTTCTTC
- - TRBJ2-5 TRBV29-1 CSVEKGGETQYF TGCAGCGTTGAAAAGGGAGGCGAGACCCAGTACTTC
- - TRBJ2-2 TRBV5-1 CASSLATNTGELFF TGCGCCAGCAGCTTGGCGACGAACACCGGGGAGCTGTTTTTT
TRBD2 - TRBJ2-2 TRBV10-3 CAISESKRELTGELFF TGTGCCATCAGTGAGTCAAAGCGGGAGTTGACCGGGGAGCTGTTTTTT
TRBD2 few TRBJ2-5 TRBV29-1 CSVEDEFGLAGETQYF TGCAGCGTTGAAGATGAGTTCGGACTAGCGGGAGAGACCCAGTACTTC
- - TRBJ2-6 TRBV29-1 CSVGGTHSGANVLTF TGCAGCGTTGGAGGGACACATTCTGGGGCCAACGTCCTGACTTTC
TRBD1 - TRBJ2-3 TRBV4-3 CASSRTGADTQYF TGCGCCAGCAGCCGAACAGGGGCAGATACGCAGTATTTT
- once TRBJ2-7 TRBV9 CASSVVAVSYEQYF TGTGCCAGCAGCGTAGTGGCAGTCTCCTACGAGCAGTACTTC
- once TRBJ1-6 TRBV29-1 CSVVLDAGNSPLHF TGCAGCGTTGTGCTTGACGCGGGGAATTCACCCCTCCACTTT
- - TRBJ1-2 TRBV18 CASSPGDTRTHGYTF TGTGCCAGCTCACCCGGAGATACCAGAACCCATGGCTACACCTTC
- few TRBJ2-5 TRBV28 CASSRTQGGETQYF TGTGCCAGCAGTCGTACACAGGGAGGGGAGACCCAGTACTTC